A single T cell receptor (beta chain) is shown here with its context. The antigen remains undetermined. This specimen comes from a study of shared clonotypes between healthy human individuals. The wider study: Each donor's CD4 naive and CD4 memory cells filled three plates apiece, CD8 naive two, and CD8 memory one. General observations from the study: Tissues were not sampled, only blood, and their repertoires likely differ.

Once extracted for a subset, genomic DNA was divided evenly among several immunoSEQ plates. Here immunoSEQ multiplex PCR was the method, and the copy in TCRdb shows in-frame clones only, minus some. The sample includes about 2,100,000 clones, 85% to 95% seen only once; the top ten take 1.5% to 2%. Germline V gives CDR1 MNHNS, CDR2 SASEGT. Deletions cut 8 bases from V and 0 bases from J, with 14 bases between. This CDR3 comprises 14 residues. CD8 cells classed as naive were CD45RO-negative and positively selected for CCR7, excluding terminally differentiated effector memory CD45RA+ cells. The receptor was isolated from a man younger than 30 in good health. Some clones in this sample may be carry-over from other donors' samples. The genes are TRBV6-1 and TRBJ2-7; unclear D gene. The sequenced sample consisted of naive CD8+ T cells from PBMCs. Here the CDR3 reads CASSFDPSSYEQYF. CDR3 coding DNA: TGTGCCAGCTCCTTCGACCCGAGCTCCTACGAGCAGTACTTC.